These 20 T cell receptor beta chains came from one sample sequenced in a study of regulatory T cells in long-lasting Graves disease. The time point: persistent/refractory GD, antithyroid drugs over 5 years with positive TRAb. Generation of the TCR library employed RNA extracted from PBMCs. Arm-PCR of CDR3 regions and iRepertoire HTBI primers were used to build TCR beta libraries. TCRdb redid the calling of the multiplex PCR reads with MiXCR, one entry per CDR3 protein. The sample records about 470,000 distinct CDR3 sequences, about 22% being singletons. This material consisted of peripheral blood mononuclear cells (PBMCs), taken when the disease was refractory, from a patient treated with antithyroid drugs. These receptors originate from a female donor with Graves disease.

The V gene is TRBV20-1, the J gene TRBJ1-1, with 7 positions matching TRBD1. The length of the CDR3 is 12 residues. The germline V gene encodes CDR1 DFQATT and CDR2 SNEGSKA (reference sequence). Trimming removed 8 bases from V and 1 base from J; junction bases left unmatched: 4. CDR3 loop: CSNRGQNTEAFF. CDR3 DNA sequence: TGCAGTAACAGGGGCCAGAACACTGAAGCTTTCTTT.

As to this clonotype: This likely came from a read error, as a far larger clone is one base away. Here the CDR3 DNA reads TGTGCCAGCAGACCAACTGACAGGAACGCCGGGGAGCTGTTTTTT. Translating gives CASRPTDRNAGELFF. This chain uses TRBV25-1 with TRBJ2-2, with TRBD1 as a possible D gene (6 bases). The V gene's germline CDR1 is MGHDK and CDR2 SYGVNS. CDR3 length: 15 amino acids.

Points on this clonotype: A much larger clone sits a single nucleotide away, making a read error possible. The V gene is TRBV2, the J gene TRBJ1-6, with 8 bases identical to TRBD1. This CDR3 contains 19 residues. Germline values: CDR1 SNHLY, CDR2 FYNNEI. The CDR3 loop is CASSEEGQGALLYNSPPHF. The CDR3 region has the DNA TGTGCCAGCAGTGAAGAGGGGCAGGGGGCCCTTCTCTATAATTCACCCCCCCACTTT.

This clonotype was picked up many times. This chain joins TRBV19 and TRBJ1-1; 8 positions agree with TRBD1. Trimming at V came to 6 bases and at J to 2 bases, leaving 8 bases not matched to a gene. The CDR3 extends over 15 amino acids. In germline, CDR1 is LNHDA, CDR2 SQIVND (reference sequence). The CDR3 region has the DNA TGTGCCAGTAGGGACAGGGCTTTGGGCAACACTGAAGCTTTCTTT. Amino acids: CASRDRALGNTEAFF.

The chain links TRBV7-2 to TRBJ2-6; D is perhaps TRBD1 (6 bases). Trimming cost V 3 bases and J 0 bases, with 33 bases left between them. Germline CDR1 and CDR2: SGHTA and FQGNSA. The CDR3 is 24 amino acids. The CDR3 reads CASSFGGVFGSASAVTSGANVLTF. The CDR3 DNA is TGTGCCAGCAGCTTTGGGGGCGTGTTTGGTTCTGCGTCTGCCGTAACCTCTGGGGCCAACGTCCTGACTTTC.

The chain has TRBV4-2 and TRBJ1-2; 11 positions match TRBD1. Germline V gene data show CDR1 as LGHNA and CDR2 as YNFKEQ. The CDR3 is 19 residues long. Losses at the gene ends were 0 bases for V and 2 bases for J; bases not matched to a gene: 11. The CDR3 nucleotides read TGTGCCAGCAGCCAAGATTTAGTGGCCGGGACAGGGGGGAACTATGGCTACACCTTC. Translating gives CASSQDLVAGTGGNYGYTF.

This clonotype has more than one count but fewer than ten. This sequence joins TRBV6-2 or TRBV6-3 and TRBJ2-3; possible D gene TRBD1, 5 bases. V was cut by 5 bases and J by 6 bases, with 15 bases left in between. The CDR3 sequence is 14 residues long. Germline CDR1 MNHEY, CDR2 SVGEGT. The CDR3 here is CASSEEARADTQYF. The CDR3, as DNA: TGTGCCAGCAGTGAAGAAGCCAGGGCCGATACGCAGTATTTT.

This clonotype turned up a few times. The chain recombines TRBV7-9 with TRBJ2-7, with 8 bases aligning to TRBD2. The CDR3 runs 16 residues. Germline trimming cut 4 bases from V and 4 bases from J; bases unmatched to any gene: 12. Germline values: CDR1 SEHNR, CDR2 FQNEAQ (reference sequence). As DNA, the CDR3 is TGTGCCAGCAGCTCAGAAGCGGGAGCAACAGGTTACGAGCAGTACTTC. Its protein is CASSSEAGATGYEQYF.

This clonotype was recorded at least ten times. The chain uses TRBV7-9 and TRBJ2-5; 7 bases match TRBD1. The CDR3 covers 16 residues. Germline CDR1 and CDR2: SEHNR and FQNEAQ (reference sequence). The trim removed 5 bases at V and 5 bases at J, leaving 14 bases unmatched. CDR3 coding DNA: TGTGCCAGCAGCCCCGGACAGGATTGGTATTCTGAGACCCAGTACTTC. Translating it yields CASSPGQDWYSETQYF. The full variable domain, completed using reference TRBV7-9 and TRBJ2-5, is DTGVSQNPRHKITKRGQNVTFRCDPISEHNRLYWYRQTLGQGPEFLTYFQNEAQLEKSRLLSDRFSAERPKGSFSTLEIQRTEQGDSAMYLCASSPGQDWYSETQYFGPGTRLLVL.

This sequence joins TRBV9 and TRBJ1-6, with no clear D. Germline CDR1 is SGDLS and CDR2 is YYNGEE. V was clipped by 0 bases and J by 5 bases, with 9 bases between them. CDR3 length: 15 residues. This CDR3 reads CASSVVDGNNSPLHF. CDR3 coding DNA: TGTGCCAGCAGCGTAGTGGACGGGAATAATTCACCCCTCCACTTT.

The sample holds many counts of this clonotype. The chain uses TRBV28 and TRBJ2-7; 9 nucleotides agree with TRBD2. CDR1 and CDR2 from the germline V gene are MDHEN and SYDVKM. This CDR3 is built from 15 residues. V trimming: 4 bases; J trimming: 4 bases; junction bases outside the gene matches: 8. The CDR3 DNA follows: TGTGCCAGCAGTTCTCGACTAGCGGTGAGGTACGAGCAGTACTTC. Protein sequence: CASSSRLAVRYEQYF.

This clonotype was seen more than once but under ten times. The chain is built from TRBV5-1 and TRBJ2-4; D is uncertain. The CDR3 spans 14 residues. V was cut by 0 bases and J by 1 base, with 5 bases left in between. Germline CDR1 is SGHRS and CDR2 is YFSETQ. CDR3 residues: CASSLAYAKNIQYF. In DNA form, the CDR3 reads TGCGCCAGCAGCTTGGCGTATGCCAAAAACATTCAGTACTTC.

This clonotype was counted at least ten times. The CDR3 DNA is TGTGCCAGCGGAGGAGGAGTTGAAAAACTGTTTTTT. Protein product: CASGGGVEKLFF. The chain carries TRBV28 and TRBJ1-4; D not certain. Germline V gene data show CDR1 as MDHEN and CDR2 as SYDVKM. The V end lost 8 bases, the J end lost 7 bases, and 11 bases lay between the germline ends. This CDR3 contains 12 residues.

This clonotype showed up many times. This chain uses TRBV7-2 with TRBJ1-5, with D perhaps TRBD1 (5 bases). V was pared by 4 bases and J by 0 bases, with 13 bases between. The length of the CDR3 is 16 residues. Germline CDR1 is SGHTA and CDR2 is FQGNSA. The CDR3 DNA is TGTGCCAGCAGCTCCCGCCGGGACCATAGCAATCAGCCCCAGCATTTT. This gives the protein CASSSRRDHSNQPQHF.

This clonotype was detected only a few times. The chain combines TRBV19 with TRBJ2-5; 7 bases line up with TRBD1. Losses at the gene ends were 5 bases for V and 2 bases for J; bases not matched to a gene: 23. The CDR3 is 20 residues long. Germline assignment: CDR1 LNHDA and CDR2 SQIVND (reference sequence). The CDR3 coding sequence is TGTGCCAGTAGTGCGGCCCCGGCACAGGGGAAGTTTTTGCCACAAGAGACCCAGTACTTC. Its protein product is CASSAAPAQGKFLPQETQYF.

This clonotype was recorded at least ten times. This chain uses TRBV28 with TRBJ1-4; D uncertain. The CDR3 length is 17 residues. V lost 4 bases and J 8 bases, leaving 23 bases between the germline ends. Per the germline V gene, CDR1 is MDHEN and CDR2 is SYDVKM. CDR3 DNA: TGTGCCAGCAGTTGGGAGCAGTCGGGGATTTATAACGAAAAACTGTTTTTT. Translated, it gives CASSWEQSGIYNEKLFF.

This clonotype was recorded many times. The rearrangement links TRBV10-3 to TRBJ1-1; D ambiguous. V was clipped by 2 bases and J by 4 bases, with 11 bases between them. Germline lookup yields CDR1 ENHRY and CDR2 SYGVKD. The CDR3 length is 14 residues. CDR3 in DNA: TGTGCCATCAGTGAGCTGAAGGAGGCCACTGAAGCTTTCTTT. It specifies CAISELKEATEAFF.

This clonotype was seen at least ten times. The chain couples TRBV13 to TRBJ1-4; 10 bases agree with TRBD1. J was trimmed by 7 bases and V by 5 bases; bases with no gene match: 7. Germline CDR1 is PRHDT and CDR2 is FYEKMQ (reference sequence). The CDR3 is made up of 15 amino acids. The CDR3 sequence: CASSGLGQGSEKLFF. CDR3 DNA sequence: TGTGCCAGCAGCGGACTGGGACAGGGGAGTGAAAAACTGTTTTTT.

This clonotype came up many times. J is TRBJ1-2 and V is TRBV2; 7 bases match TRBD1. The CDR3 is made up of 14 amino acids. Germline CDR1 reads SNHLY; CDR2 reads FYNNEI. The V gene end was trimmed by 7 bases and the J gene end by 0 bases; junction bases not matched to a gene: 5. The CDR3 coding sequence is TGTGCCAGCAAACGGGACAGCTCTAACTATGGCTACACCTTC. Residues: CASKRDSSNYGYTF. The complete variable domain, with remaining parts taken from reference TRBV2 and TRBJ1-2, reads EPEVTQTPSHQVTQMGQEVILRCVPISNHLYFYWYRQILGQKVEFLVSFYNNEISEKSEIFDDQFSVERPDGSNFTLKIRSTKLEDSAMYFCASKRDSSNYGYTFGSGTRLTVV.

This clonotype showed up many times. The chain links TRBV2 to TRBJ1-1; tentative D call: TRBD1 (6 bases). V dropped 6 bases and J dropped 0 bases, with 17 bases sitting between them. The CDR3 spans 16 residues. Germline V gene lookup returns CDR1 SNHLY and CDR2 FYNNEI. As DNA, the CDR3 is TGTGCCAGCAGAGAAAGGGGGGACGTCCTGAACACTGAAGCTTTCTTT. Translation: CASRERGDVLNTEAFF.